The next 10 T cell receptor beta chains were all read from a single sample in a study of Tregs in tolerant kidney transplant recipients. Measured with immunoSEQ multiplex PCR; TCRdb has only the in-frame clones, and not every one. The data contain about 240,000 clones, more than 65% of them singletons. The material sequenced was CD4+ T cells from blood. The receptors originated from a human donor in good health.

J is TRBJ2-5 and V is TRBV6-5; D is undetermined. V was trimmed by 7 bases and J by 5 bases, leaving 17 bases between them. Germline CDR1 reads MNHEY; CDR2 reads SVGAGI. The CDR3 sequence is 14 residues long. CDR3 DNA: TGTGCCAGCACCCCTCCGTGGAGCCGGGAGACCCAGTACTTC. Translated: CASTPPWSRETQYF.

Only a few counts were recorded for this clone. The gene calls are TRBV30 and TRBJ2-3, with D possibly matching TRBD2 (6 bases). CDR1 GTSNPN and CDR2 SVGIG come from the germline V gene (reference sequence). Trimming cost V 0 bases and J 3 bases, with 13 bases left between them. The CDR3 totals 15 residues. The CDR3 here is CAWSVAGGGTDTQYF. The DNA of the CDR3 is TGTGCCTGGAGTGTCGCAGGAGGAGGGACAGATACGCAGTATTTT.

This clone counts as medium-sized. The chain has TRBV19 and TRBJ1-4; tentatively, D is TRBD1 (6 bases). CDR3 length: 13 residues. V was pared by 8 bases and J by 3 bases, with 10 bases between. In germline, CDR1 is LNHDA, CDR2 SQIVND (reference sequence). The CDR3 coding sequence is TGTGCCAGTGCCCGGACAGCTAATGAAAAACTGTTTTTT. Its translation is CASARTANEKLFF.

This clone was found a few times. The rearrangement links TRBV6-6 to TRBJ1-1; no clear D gene. CDR3 length: 12 residues. The V end was cut by 4 bases, the J end by 0 bases, with 3 bases between. Germline V gene sequence: CDR1 MNHNY, CDR2 SVGAGI (reference sequence). The CDR3 here is CASSWMNTEAFF. As DNA, the CDR3 is TGTGCCAGCAGTTGGATGAACACTGAAGCTTTCTTT.

V usage is TRBV6-5 and J usage is TRBJ1-3, with D perhaps TRBD1 (6 bases). CDR1 MNHEY and CDR2 SVGAGI come from the germline V gene. This CDR3 region has 16 residues. The V gene lost 1 base and the J gene lost 4 bases, with 14 bases spanning the gap. Here the CDR3 DNA reads TGTGCCAGCAGTTACTATACACAGGGTAGAGGAAACACCATATATTTT. Translation: CASSYYTQGRGNTIYF.

The chain uses TRBV14 and TRBJ1-6, with D possibly matching TRBD1 (6 bases). The V and J ends lost 4 bases and 7 bases respectively, with 14 bases between them. CDR1 and CDR2 (germline): SGHDN, FVKESK. CDR3 size: 15 residues. The CDR3 loop is CASSLTLDRNSPLHF. CDR3 DNA: TGTGCCAGCAGCCTGACCTTGGACAGAAATTCACCCCTCCACTTT.

The rearrangement joins TRBV30 to TRBJ1-4, with TRBD1 matching over 7 bases. The CDR3 is 14 amino acids. CDR1 is GTSNPN, CDR2 SVGIG, per germline (reference sequence). V trimming: 3 bases; J trimming: 3 bases; junction bases outside the gene matches: 4. The CDR3, as DNA: TGTGCCTGGAGGATGGGACAGCCTAATGAAAAACTGTTTTTT. This gives the protein CAWRMGQPNEKLFF.

This chain connects TRBV28 to TRBJ2-1; D remains unclear. The CDR3 is 12 amino acids. Germline-derived CDR1 and CDR2 are MDHEN and SYDVKM. Trimming cost V 3 bases and J 15 bases, with 15 bases left between them. CDR3 nucleotides: TGTGCCAGCAGTTTTGGCAGGACCAGTGGGTTCTTC. It yields the protein CASSFGRTSGFF.

This chain connects TRBV7-9 to TRBJ1-1, with 8 bases identical to TRBD1. This CDR3 is 13 amino acids long. CDR1 is SEHNR, CDR2 FQNEAQ, per germline (reference sequence). V lost 2 bases to trimming and J lost 11 bases; unmatched junction nucleotides: 7. CDR3 DNA sequence: TGTGCCAGCAGCTTACGGCAGGGGGCGAGGGCTTTCTTT. Protein: CASSLRQGARAFF.

The V and J genes are TRBV19 and TRBJ1-2; unclear D gene. CDR3 length: 15 amino acids. V shed 7 bases and J shed 2 bases, with 17 bases lying between them. Germline V gives CDR1 LNHDA, CDR2 SQIVND (reference sequence). Here the CDR3 reads CASTSVQALNYGYTF. CDR3 nucleotides: TGTGCCAGTACCTCGGTGCAGGCACTAAACTATGGCTACACCTTC.